These 9 T cell receptor beta chains share one sample of origin, sequenced in a study of T cell repertoires in cytomegalovirus infection. TCRdb analysed the reads with MiXCR anew, one entry per CDR3 protein. The sample comprises roughly 920,000 distinct CDR3 sequences, roughly 31% of which are singletons, and roughly an eighth rests with the top ten. Their specific antigens are unknown. The sequenced sample was cultured CD8+ T cells from PBMCs, obtained from culture after CMV antigen stimulation. These TCRs come from a human donor in good health (CMV status not recorded). Some clones in this sample may be carry-over from other donors' samples.

The chain links TRBV5-1 to TRBJ1-6; D not resolved. Germline assignment: CDR1 SGHRS and CDR2 YFSETQ. V was shortened by 6 bases and J by 7 bases, with 11 bases between the two germline ends. CDR3 length equals 13 residues. CDR3 coding DNA: TGCGCCAGCACCCTCGGAGGGAATTCACCCCTCCACTTT. Its translation is CASTLGGNSPLHF.

Notes on this clonotype: One end of the junction is discordant with germline, which a read error may explain. This chain uses TRBV5-1 with TRBJ2-7; D is unresolved. This CDR3 region has 15 residues. The germline gives CDR1 SGHRS, CDR2 YFSETQ. In DNA, the CDR3 is TGCGTCAGCAGCTGGAAATCGGACGGACCCTACGAGCAGTACTTC. This encodes CVSSWKSDGPYEQYF.

The chain employs TRBV19 and TRBJ1-1, with D uncertain. Germline values: CDR1 LNHDA, CDR2 SQIVND (reference sequence). The V gene lost 5 bases and the J gene lost 3 bases, with 13 bases spanning the gap. The CDR3 loop spans 14 amino acids. CDR3 nucleotide sequence: TGTGCCAGTAGTTTACAGTTCCGGGACACTGAAGCTTTCTTT. It yields the protein CASSLQFRDTEAFF.

This clonotype was seen only once. This chain joins TRBV10-3 and TRBJ2-7, with D perhaps assigned TRBD1 or TRBD2 (6 bases each). Trimming stripped 8 bases from V and 5 bases from J, with 13 bases between. The germline V gene has CDR1 ENHRY and CDR2 SYGVKD. The CDR3 runs to 12 residues. Written as DNA, the CDR3 is TGTGCCATCCGGGACACGGGAGACGAGCAGTACGTC. Protein: CAIRDTGDEQYV.

The chain links TRBV4-3 to TRBJ1-2; 8 bases fit TRBD1. CDR1 LGHNA and CDR2 YSLEER come from the germline V gene. The CDR3 totals 14 residues. Trimming removed 3 bases from V and 7 bases from J; junction bases left unmatched: 7. CDR3 sequence reads: CASSQGQAPLGYTF. The CDR3 DNA follows: TGCGCCAGCAGCCAGGGACAGGCCCCTCTTGGCTACACCTTC.

This clonotype was seen a handful of times. This chain links TRBV6-6 with TRBJ2-3, with D unclear. The ends were cut back, 2 bases at V and 0 bases at J, with 9 bases in the middle. Germline CDR1 reads MNHNY; CDR2 reads SVGAGI (reference sequence). The CDR3 has 15 amino acids. CDR3 DNA: TGTGCCAGCAGTTACATGCAGGCTAGCACAGATACGCAGTATTTT. This translates into CASSYMQASTDTQYF.

The chain has TRBV27 and TRBJ2-5; TRBD1 matches 9 bases. Germline V gene data show CDR1 as MNHEY and CDR2 as SMNVEV (reference sequence). V shed 6 bases and J 1 base; nucleotides not matched to a gene: 9. The CDR3 sequence is 16 residues long. The CDR3 region has the DNA TGTGCCAGCAGACCCGGACAGGGGAGGCCCCAAGAGACCCAGTACTTC. Encoded protein: CASRPGQGRPQETQYF.

This clonotype was seen many times. J is TRBJ2-7 and V is TRBV7-2; D is uncertain. The CDR3 loop spans 17 amino acids. Trimming removed 5 bases from V and 6 bases from J, with 26 bases in between. CDR1 and CDR2 from the germline V gene are SGHTA and FQGNSA. The DNA of the CDR3 is TGTGCCAGCAGCCCGCGGTACGTGGTGGCAGGCCAGGTCGAGCAGTACTTC. Its translation: CASSPRYVVAGQVEQYF.

This clonotype was detected ten times or more. The V and J genes are TRBV7-8 and TRBJ2-1; 8 nucleotides match TRBD2. V was pared by 5 bases and J by 3 bases, with 6 bases of the junction left unmatched. The CDR3 runs to 15 residues. The germline CDR1 and CDR2 sequences are SGHVS and FQNEAQ. Here the CDR3 DNA reads TGTGCCAGCAGCCCGGGAGCGGGGGTCTACAATGAGCAGTTCTTC. Amino acid sequence: CASSPGAGVYNEQFF.